This record covers a single T cell receptor beta chain. The antigen it recognizes is unknown. No per-base quality is available; no much larger clone lies one base away. This record belongs to a study of OX40 agonist ivuxolimab in advanced cancers. Background for the entire study: The costimulatory receptor OX40 (CD134) was targeted by ivuxolimab, a fully human IgG2 agonistic monoclonal antibody. Of the roughly 51 patients in dose escalation, about 20 had hepatocellular carcinoma, roughly 15 had melanoma, 9 had renal cell carcinoma and 9 had head and neck cancer. Patients were allowed to have had prior anti-PD-1, anti-PD-L1 or anti-CTLA-4 therapy, and 40% of the dose-escalation patients had been treated with checkpoint inhibitors. Intravenous ivuxolimab was administered to patients every 2 weeks at six dose levels: 0.01, 0.1, 0.3, 1.5, 3 and 10 mg/kg. The purpose of peripheral TCRbeta sequencing was to test whether ivuxolimab changed TCR sequence diversity and led to clonal T-cell expansion. A male proportion of 75% to 85% and a mean age of approximately 61 years, ranging from roughly 20 to 80, were recorded for the dose-escalation cohort. The paper reports the monotherapy dose-escalation portion (N of about 54 patients) of the phase I ivuxolimab trial. Three dose-escalation patients achieved partial responses, one with hepatocellular carcinoma and two with cutaneous melanoma.

To sequence the TCRbeta CDR3 region, genomic DNA was isolated from the sorted cells. The immunoSEQ Assay was used to sequence the TCRbeta CDR3 regions. TCRdb stores this immuneACCESS table with in-frame sequences only. Part of the clones is absent; in the studies checked, under half of the shortfall reflects unresolved V genes, and no reason is known for the rest. Across this sample there are about 120,000 clones, with around nine tenths seen only once. Jointly, the top ten make up 0.25% to 0.3% of the sample. The trial excluded patients who had a history of autoimmune disease or who were on systemic immunosuppression. Peripheral blood for TCR sequencing was collected from all dose cohorts at baseline, on cycle 4 day 1, and on cycle 7 day 1. The samples were taken from a phase I, first-in-human, multicenter, open-label dose-escalation trial of ivuxolimab. Adults with locally advanced or metastatic melanoma, renal cell, hepatocellular, or head and neck squamous cell carcinoma were enrolled in the trial. CD4+ and CD8+ T cells were sorted separately from peripheral blood before TCR sequencing.

Results the study describes overall, beyond this receptor: Low levels of normalized T-cell clonal expansion were also shown by some nonresponding patients. Partial responders in the 0.1-3.0 mg/kg groups had among the lowest normalized peripheral clonal expansion, especially among CD8+ T cells. At doses from 0.1 to 3.0 mg/kg, clonal expansion was seen in both CD4+ and CD8+ blood T cells between baseline and week 6. Antigen specificity was not determined for the clonally expanded peripheral T cells. After ivuxolimab, more expanded clones were found on average in CD8+ T cells than in CD4+ T cells.

Including cysteine and phenylalanine, the CDR3 has 13 amino acids. The kept DNA is CDR3 alone, 39 bases in frame from the first base. Relative to germline, V is 0 bases shorter and J is 8 bases shorter, with 11 bases between their ends. Reading the germline V gene gives CDR1 SGHRS and CDR2 YFSETQ. The receptor chain draws on TRBV5-1 and TRBJ1-2, with no reliable assignment of the D segment. This material consisted of CD4+ or CD8+ T cells sorted from blood, taken in a trial of the OX40 agonist ivuxolimab. The TCR comes from an adult with an advanced solid tumor such as melanoma, head and neck, liver or kidney cancer. Here the CDR3 is given as CASSLAVGHGYTF. At the DNA level, the sequence is TGCGCCAGCAGCTTGGCCGTTGGTCACGGCTACACCTTC.